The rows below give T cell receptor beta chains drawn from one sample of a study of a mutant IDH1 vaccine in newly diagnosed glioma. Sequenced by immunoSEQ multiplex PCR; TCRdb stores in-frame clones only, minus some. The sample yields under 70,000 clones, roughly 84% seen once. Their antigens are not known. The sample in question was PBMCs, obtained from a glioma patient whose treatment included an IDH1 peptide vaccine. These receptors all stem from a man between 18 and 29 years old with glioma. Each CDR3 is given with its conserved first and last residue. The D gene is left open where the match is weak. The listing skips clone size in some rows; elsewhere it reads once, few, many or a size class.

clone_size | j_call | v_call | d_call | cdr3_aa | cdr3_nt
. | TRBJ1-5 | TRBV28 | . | CASSLPGLSNQPQHF | TGTGCCAGCAGTCTACCGGGACTGAGCAATCAGCCCCAGCATTTT
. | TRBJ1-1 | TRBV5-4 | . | CASSPPQGAEAFF | TGTGCCAGCAGCCCCCCACAGGGTGCTGAAGCTTTCTTT
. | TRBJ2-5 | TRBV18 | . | CASYQGSQETQYF | TGTGCCAGCTATCAGGGGTCCCAAGAGACCCAGTACTTC
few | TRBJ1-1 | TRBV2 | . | CASSENMAGRATEAFF | TGTGCCAGCAGTGAGAATATGGCAGGGAGGGCCACTGAAGCTTTCTTT
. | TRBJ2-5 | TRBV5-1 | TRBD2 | CASSLGASGSQETQYF | TGCGCCAGCAGCTTGGGGGCTAGCGGCTCCCAAGAGACCCAGTACTTC
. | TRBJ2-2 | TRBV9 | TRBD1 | CASSSHRGTGELFF | TGTGCCAGCAGCTCTCACAGGGGGACCGGGGAGCTGTTTTTT
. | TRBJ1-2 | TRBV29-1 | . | CSVVGPRGGYTF | TGCAGCGTTGTTGGCCCCAGGGGAGGCTACACCTTC
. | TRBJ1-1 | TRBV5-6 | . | CASSLDIEAFF | TGTGCCAGCAGCTTAGATATTGAAGCTTTCTTT
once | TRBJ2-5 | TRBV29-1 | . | CSVSWGPQETQYF | TGCAGCGTCTCCTGGGGGCCCCAGGAGACCCAGTACTTC
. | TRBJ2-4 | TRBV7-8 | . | CASSGAGSYIQYF | TGTGCCAGCAGCGGGGCAGGGTCGTACATTCAGTACTTC
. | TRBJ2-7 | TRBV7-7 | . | CASSPGDGYSYEQYF | TGTGCTAGCAGCCCCGGTGACGGATACTCCTACGAGCAGTACTTC
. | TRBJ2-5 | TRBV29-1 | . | CSVGRTGRGQETQYF | TGCAGCGTCGGCCGGACAGGGAGGGGTCAAGAGACCCAGTACTTC
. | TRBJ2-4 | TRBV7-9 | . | CASSLKGGLPNIQYF | TGTGCCAGCAGCTTAAAGGGGGGGCTGCCAAACATTCAGTACTTC
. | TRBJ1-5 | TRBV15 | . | CATSPKGSSNQPQHF | TGTGCCACCAGTCCAAAGGGTTCTAGCAATCAGCCCCAGCATTTT
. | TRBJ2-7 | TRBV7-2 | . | CASSLLRANEQYF | TGTGCCAGCAGCCTGCTAAGGGCTAACGAGCAGTACTTC
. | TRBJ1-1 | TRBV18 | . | CASSPLQGNTEAFF | TGTGCCAGCTCACCGCTACAGGGGAACACTGAAGCTTTCTTT
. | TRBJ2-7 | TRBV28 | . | CASREPRSGVAEQYF | TGTGCCAGCAGAGAGCCGCGTTCGGGCGTGGCCGAGCAGTACTTC
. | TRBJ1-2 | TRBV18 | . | CASSPPITGYYGYTF | TGTGCCAGCTCACCACCCATAACAGGCTACTATGGCTACACCTTC